Shown below are 14 T cell receptor beta chains from a single sample sequenced in a study of immune heterogeneity within non-small cell lung tumors. Bulk tumor genomic DNA served as template, at roughly 630 ng per sample. Several biopsies were spaced far apart within each primary tumor and obtained as surgery took place. Samples came from untreated patients having curative surgery for newly diagnosed non-small cell lung cancer. Multiplex PCR (32 V and 13 J primers) was used to amplify the TCR beta CDR3. TCRdb reprocessed the multiplex PCR reads with MiXCR, giving one entry per CDR3 protein. Counted here are about 6,400 distinct CDR3 sequences, about 20% occurring once; the ten biggest clones make up about 9.4%. The source material was lung tumor tissue. The receptors originated from a man between 65 and 80 years old with non-small cell lung cancer.

Relative to its sample, this clonotype is medium-sized. This chain links TRBV20-1 with TRBJ1-1, with D unclear. Trimming shortened V by 6 bases and J by 7 bases, and 15 bases separated the two germline ends. The germline gives CDR1 DFQATT, CDR2 SNEGSKA (reference sequence). This CDR3 has 12 residues. This CDR3 reads CSAYNKRLEAFF. In DNA form, the CDR3 reads TGCAGTGCCTACAACAAGCGTCTTGAAGCTTTCTTT.

On this clonotype itself: Compared with germline, one end of the junction differs, possibly owing to a read error. The V and J genes are TRBV27 and TRBJ2-5; 8 bases are shared with TRBD2. The CDR3 is 15 amino acids. In germline, CDR1 is MNHEY, CDR2 SMNVEV (reference sequence). CDR3 in amino acids: CAISLSGGPGETQYF. Written as DNA, the CDR3 is TGTGCCATCAGTTTATCGGGGGGGCCGGGAGAGACCCAGTACTTC.

About this clonotype itself: This sequence may be a read error, since a much larger clone differs from it by one base. This chain connects TRBV18 to TRBJ2-6; weak D call: TRBD1 (5 bases). The CDR3 loop spans 14 amino acids. Germline loops: CDR1 KGHSH, CDR2 LQKENI. CDR3 DNA sequence: TGTGCCAGCTCACCTCCCTCTGGGGCCGACGTCCTGACTTTC. It encodes CASSPPSGADVLTF. The full variable domain, in which reference TRBV18 and TRBJ2-6 provide the parts outside the CDR3, is NAGVMQNPRHLVRRRGQEARLRCSPMKGHSHVYWYRQLPEEGLKFMVYLQKENIIDESGMPKERFSAEFPKEGPSILRIQQVVRGDSAAYFCASSPPSGADVLTFGAGSRLTVL.

This clonotype occurred many times. The V gene is TRBV7-9, the J gene TRBJ2-1, with a possible D match to TRBD1 (6 bases). The V gene's germline CDR1 is SEHNR and CDR2 FQNEAQ (reference sequence). Trimming shortened V by 4 bases and J by 9 bases, and 16 bases separated the two germline ends. The CDR3 spans 14 residues. The CDR3 DNA reads TGTGCCAGCAGCTCCACCTGGGACAACGGTGAGCAGTTCTTC. Translation: CASSSTWDNGEQFF.

By its share, this clonotype is medium-sized. This chain joins TRBV12-3 or TRBV12-4 and TRBJ1-3, with a tentative D call TRBD1 (5 bases). CDR3 length: 17 amino acids. With 6 bases removed from V and 2 bases from J, the gap between germline ends came to 20 bases. The CDR3 loop is CASSSRGGPNAGNTIYF. CDR3 in DNA: TGTGCCAGCAGCTCCCGGGGGGGACCAAATGCTGGAAACACCATATATTTT.

Sample share makes this clonotype medium-sized. This chain uses TRBV28 with TRBJ1-5; no clear D. The V end was cut by 11 bases, the J end by 4 bases, with 18 bases between. The germline CDR1 and CDR2 sequences are MDHEN and SYDVKM. The CDR3 is 14 residues long. The DNA of the CDR3 is TGTGCCCTACCCGAGGGCAGTCTGAATCAGCCCCAGCATTTT. Protein product: CALPEGSLNQPQHF.

This chain links TRBV20-1 with TRBJ2-5; D ambiguous. V was pared by 2 bases and J by 7 bases, with 14 bases between. CDR1 and CDR2 (germline): DFQATT, SNEGSKA (reference sequence). The CDR3 length is 13 residues. CDR3 bases: TGCAGTGCTAGACCAGGAGCCCTTGGGACCCAGTACTTC. The encoded protein is CSARPGALGTQYF.

This clonotype has at least ten counts. The genes are TRBV15 and TRBJ2-3; TRBD2 is a possible D gene (7 bases). Germline CDR1 and CDR2: LNHNV and YYDKDF (reference sequence). CDR3 length: 16 amino acids. V was pared by 3 bases and J by 2 bases, with 15 bases between. The DNA for the CDR3 is TGTGCCACCAGCAGGGGGGAGGGGGGAAACACAGATACGCAGTATTTT. It specifies CATSRGEGGNTDTQYF.

This clonotype is termed medium-sized. The chain has TRBV18 and TRBJ1-2; tentatively, D is TRBD1 (5 bases). This CDR3 region has 13 residues. Germline-derived CDR1 and CDR2 are KGHSH and LQKENI. The V gene lost 2 bases and the J gene lost 4 bases, with 8 bases spanning the gap. The CDR3 coding sequence is TGTGCCAGCTCACCAACAGGCGGCTATGGCTACACCTTC. Translated: CASSPTGGYGYTF.

By sample share, this clonotype is medium-sized. The chain couples TRBV12-5 to TRBJ2-7; 8 positions agree with TRBD1. V gave up 0 bases and J gave up 1 base; unmatched junction bases: 5. Germline lookup yields CDR1 LGHNT and CDR2 FRNRAP. The CDR3 has 16 amino acids. The CDR3 region has the DNA TGTGCTAGTGGTTTGGTCCCGGACAGGGTTTCCTACGAGCAGTACTTC. Translated: CASGLVPDRVSYEQYF.

By frequency in the sample, this clonotype is medium-sized. This rearrangement joins TRBV19 to TRBJ2-7, with D tentatively TRBD1 (5 bases). The CDR3 has 13 residues. The V gene lost 6 bases and the J gene lost 5 bases, with 14 bases spanning the gap. Germline lookup yields CDR1 LNHDA and CDR2 SQIVND (reference sequence). CDR3 in DNA: TGTGCCAGTAGCGATCAGGGTTCCCACGAGCAGTACTTC. Encoded protein: CASSDQGSHEQYF.

Only a few counts were recorded for this clonotype. The CDR3 DNA sequence: TGTGCCAGCAGCTTGATTTTTATAAACTATGGCTACACCTTC. Its protein product is CASSLIFINYGYTF. This rearrangement joins TRBV5-5 to TRBJ1-2; no reliable D call. Germline assignment: CDR1 SGHKS and CDR2 YYEKEE (reference sequence). The CDR3 has 14 residues. Trimming took off 1 base at V and 2 bases at J, with 9 bases between the two ends.

The rearrangement links TRBV2 to TRBJ2-1; 7 bases line up with TRBD2. Per germline, CDR1 SNHLY and CDR2 FYNNEI. The V and J ends lost 5 bases and 9 bases, in that order; junction bases with no gene match: 10. The CDR3 is 14 amino acids. The CDR3, as DNA: TGTGCCAGCAGTTTGGGGGGGATTTGGGTTGAGCAGTTCTTC. Residues: CASSLGGIWVEQFF.

This clonotype is medium-sized (0.01 to 0.1%). The chain is built from TRBV18 and TRBJ1-6, with no clear D. Germline lookup yields CDR1 KGHSH and CDR2 LQKENI. The germline V and J ends were trimmed by 4 bases and 0 bases, with 10 bases remaining between them. This CDR3 spans 16 amino acids. CDR3 in amino acids: CASSLTPNSYNSPLHF. Here the CDR3 DNA reads TGTGCCAGCTCACTGACACCTAACTCCTATAATTCACCCCTCCACTTT.